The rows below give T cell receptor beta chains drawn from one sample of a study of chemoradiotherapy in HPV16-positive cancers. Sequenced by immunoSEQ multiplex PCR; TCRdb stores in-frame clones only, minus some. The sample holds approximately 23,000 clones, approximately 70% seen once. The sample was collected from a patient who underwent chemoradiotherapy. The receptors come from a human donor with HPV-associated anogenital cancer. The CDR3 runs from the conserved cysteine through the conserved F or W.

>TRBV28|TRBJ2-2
CASSLMGSGGELFF
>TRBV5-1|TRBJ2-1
CASSWGVPSGMYNEQFF
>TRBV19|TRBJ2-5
CASKGLAGVQETQYF
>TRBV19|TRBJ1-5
CASSIARGLSNQPQHF
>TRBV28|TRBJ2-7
CASSSVGESRNEQYF
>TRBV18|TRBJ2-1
CASSPANEQFF
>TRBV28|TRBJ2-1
CASSLSPSFYEQFF
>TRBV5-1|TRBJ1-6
CASSVDGSSYNSPLHF
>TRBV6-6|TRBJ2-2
CASSQGQAPEELFF
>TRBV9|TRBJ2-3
CASSVYGGPSTDTQYF
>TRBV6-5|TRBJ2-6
CASTHSSGANVLTF
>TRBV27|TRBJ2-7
CASSRRSMSSYEQYF
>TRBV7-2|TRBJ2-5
CASSLVAGKETQYF
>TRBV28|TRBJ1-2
CASSRGQGFGYTF
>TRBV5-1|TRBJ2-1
CASSLVSPTYNEQFF
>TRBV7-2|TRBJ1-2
CASSLAPDRLDGYTF
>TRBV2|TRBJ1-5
CASSRQGPDQPQHF
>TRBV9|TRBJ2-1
CASTAVREPHEQFF
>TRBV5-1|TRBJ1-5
CASSITGAGNQPQHF
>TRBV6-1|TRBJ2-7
CASSAIGRGLSYEQYF
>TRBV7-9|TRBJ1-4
CASSRDRGRLEKLFF
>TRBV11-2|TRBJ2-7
CASSRGWNTYEQYF
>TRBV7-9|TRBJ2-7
CASSPRTGGPYEQYF
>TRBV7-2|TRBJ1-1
CASFSIGDLGTEAFF
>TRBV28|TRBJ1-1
CASSLRFATRQGANTEAFF
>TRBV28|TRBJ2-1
CASSQRDEQFF
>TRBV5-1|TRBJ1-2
CASSPGQGAGGYTF
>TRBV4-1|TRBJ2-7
CASSQAPTDSYEQYF
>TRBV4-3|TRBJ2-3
CASSQDPLEGTDTQYF
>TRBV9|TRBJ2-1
CASSAGLAEHNEQFF
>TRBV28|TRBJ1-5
CASSTGPQPQHF
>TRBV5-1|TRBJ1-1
CASSFRPNTEAFF
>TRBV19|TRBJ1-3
CASSIRERSSGNTIYF
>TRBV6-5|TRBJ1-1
CASSYDRTGGLTEAFF
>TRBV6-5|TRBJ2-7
CASSPPTGFGEQYF
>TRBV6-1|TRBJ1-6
CASSEGYNSPLHF
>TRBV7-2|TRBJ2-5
CASSLSSGRAVETQYF
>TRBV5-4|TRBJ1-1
CASSLGLSGGTEAFF
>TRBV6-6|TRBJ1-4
CASSYSKSNEKLFF
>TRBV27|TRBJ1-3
CASSLSTPDSGNTIYF
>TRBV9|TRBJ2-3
CASSVRDSNTDTQYF
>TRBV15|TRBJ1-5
CATSRDRGGWGGSNQPQHF
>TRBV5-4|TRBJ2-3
CASSLGVVGDTQYF
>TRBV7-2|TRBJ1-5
CASSLAPGTGKPQHF
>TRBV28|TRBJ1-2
CASRPLTDGYGYTF
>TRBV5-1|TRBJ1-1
CASSLAGSQNTEAFF
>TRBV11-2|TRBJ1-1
CASSLQGWTEAFF
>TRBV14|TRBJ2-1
CASSMYGLEQFF
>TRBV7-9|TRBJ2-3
CASSRGRAIDTQYF
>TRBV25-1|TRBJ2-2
CASSEYRESGELFF